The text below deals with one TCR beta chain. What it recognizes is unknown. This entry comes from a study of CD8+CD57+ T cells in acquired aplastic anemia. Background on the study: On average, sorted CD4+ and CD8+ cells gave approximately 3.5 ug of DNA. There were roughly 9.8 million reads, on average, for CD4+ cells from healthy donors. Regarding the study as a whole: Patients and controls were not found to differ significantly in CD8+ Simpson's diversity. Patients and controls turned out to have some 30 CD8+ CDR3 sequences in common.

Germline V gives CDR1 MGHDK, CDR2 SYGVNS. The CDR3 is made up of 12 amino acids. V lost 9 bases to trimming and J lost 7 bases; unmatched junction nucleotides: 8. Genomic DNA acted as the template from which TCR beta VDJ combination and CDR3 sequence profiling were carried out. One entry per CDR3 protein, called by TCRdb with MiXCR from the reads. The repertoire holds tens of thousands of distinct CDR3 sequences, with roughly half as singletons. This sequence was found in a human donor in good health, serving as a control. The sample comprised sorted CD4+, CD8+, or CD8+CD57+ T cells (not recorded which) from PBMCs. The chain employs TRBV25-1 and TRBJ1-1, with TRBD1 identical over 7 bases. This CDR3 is CASYRGTGEAFF. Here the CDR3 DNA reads TGTGCCAGTTACAGGGGTACGGGTGAAGCTTTCTTT.